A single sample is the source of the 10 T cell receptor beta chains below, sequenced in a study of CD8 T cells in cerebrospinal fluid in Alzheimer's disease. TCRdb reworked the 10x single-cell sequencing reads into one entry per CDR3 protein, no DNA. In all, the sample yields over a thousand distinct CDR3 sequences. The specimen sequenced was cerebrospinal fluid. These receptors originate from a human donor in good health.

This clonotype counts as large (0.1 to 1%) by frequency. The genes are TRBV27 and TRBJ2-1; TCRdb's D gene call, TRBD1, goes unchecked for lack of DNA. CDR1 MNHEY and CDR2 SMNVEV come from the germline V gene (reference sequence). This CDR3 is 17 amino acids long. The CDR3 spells CASSFYSGQWRNNEQFF.

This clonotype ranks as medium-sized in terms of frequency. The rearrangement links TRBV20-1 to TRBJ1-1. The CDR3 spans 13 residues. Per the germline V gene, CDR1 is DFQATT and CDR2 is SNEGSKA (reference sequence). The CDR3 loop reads CSARAFNSLEAFF.

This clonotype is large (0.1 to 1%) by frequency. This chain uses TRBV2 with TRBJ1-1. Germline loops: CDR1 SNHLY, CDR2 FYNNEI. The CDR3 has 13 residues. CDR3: CASGLTVNTEAFF. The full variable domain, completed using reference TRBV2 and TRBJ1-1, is EPEVTQTPSHQVTQMGQEVILRCVPISNHLYFYWYRQILGQKVEFLVSFYNNEISEKSEIFDDQFSVERPDGSNFTLKIRSTKLEDSAMYFCASGLTVNTEAFFGQGTRLTVV.

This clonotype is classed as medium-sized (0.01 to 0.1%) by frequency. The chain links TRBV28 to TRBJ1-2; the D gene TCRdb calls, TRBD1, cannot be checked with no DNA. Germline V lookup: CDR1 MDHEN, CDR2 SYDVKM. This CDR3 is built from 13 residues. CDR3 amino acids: CASSFYSGDGYTF.

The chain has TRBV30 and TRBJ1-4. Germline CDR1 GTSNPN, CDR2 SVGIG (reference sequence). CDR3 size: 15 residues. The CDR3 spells CAWSVKGIGEEKLFF.

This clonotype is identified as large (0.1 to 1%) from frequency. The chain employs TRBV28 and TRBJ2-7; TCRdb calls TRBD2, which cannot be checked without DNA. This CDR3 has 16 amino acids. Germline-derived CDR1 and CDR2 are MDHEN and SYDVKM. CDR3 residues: CASRLSVFSGAYEQYF.

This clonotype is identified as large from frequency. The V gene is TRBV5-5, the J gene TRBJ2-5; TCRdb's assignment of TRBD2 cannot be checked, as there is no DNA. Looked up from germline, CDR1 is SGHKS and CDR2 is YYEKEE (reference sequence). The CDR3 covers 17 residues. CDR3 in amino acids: CASSLDPAGGGQETQYF. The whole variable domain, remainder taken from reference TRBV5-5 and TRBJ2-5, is DAGVTQSPTHLIKTRGQQVTLRCSPISGHKSVSWYQQVLGQGPQFIFQYYEKEERGRGNFPDRFSARQFPNYSSELNVNALLLGDSALYLCASSLDPAGGGQETQYFGPGTRLLVL.

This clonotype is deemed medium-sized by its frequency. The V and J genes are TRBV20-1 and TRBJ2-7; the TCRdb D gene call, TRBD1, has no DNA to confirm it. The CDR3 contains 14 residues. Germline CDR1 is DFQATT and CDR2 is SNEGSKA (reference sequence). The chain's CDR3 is CSATGQGGTYEQYF.

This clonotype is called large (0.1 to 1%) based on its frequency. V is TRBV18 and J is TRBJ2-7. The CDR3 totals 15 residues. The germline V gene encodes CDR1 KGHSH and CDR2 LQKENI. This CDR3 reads CASSPRRSRPYEQYF.

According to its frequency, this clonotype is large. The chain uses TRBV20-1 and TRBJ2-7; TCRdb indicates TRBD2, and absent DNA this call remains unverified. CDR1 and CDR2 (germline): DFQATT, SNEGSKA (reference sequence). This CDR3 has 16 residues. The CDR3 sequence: CSASPSSGTSSYEQYF.